The 32 T cell receptor beta chains below come from one sample, sequenced in a study of blood T cell repertoires in COVID-19 (dated by TCRdb to 2019 to 2021). Preparation of the library involved the immunoSEQ multiplex PCR assay. Imported from immuneACCESS, the table was reduced by TCRdb to in-frame sequences with V and J called. These copies leave out some clones; in studies compared against another copy, an unresolved V gene accounts for under half, and the cause of the remainder is not known. The sample table lists under 80,000 clones, around three quarters of them with a count of one. Together, the top ten hold about 32% of the sample. Sequences were obtained from peripheral blood. The source of these receptors is a human donor in a cohort sampled during active COVID-19.

The chain uses TRBV7-9 and TRBJ2-3, with D possibly matching TRBD2 (6 bases). The V gene's germline CDR1 is SEHNR and CDR2 FQNEAQ (reference sequence). The CDR3 covers 15 residues. V was clipped by 1 base and J by 8 bases, with 16 bases between them. The CDR3 coding sequence is TGTGCCAGCAGCTTAGTGGGTTGGGAGGAACTTACGCAGTATTTT. Translating it yields CASSLVGWEELTQYF.

V gene TRBV7-2 combines with J gene TRBJ2-5; 9 bases fit TRBD2. CDR1 and CDR2 (germline): SGHTA, FQGNSA. The CDR3 length is 16 residues. The V gene end was trimmed by 5 bases and the J gene end by 2 bases; junction bases not matched to a gene: 9. The CDR3, as DNA: TGTGCCAGCAGCCTCAGAAGACTAGCGGTTCAAGAGACCCAGTACTTC. It is translated as CASSLRRLAVQETQYF.

The chain employs TRBV19 and TRBJ2-7, with D possibly matching TRBD1 (6 bases). CDR3 length: 14 amino acids. Germline CDR1 reads LNHDA; CDR2 reads SQIVND (reference sequence). V lost 5 bases to trimming and J lost 1 base, with 12 bases between them. This chain's CDR3 is CASSPRDNSYEQYF. CDR3 in DNA: TGTGCCAGTAGTCCCCGGGACAATTCCTACGAGCAGTACTTC.

V gene TRBV7-8 combines with J gene TRBJ1-2, with D perhaps matching TRBD1 (5 bases). V dropped 4 bases and J dropped 6 bases, with 12 bases sitting between them. Germline CDR1 reads SGHVS; CDR2 reads FQNEAQ. This CDR3 is 13 amino acids long. The CDR3 coding sequence is TGTGCCAGCAGCTACGGGGGGAACGATGGCTACACCTTC. Translated: CASSYGGNDGYTF.

J is TRBJ1-1 and V is TRBV18; possibly TRBD1 for D (6 bases). The CDR3 is 15 amino acids. Trimming pared 3 bases from V and 4 bases from J, leaving 15 bases between. CDR1 KGHSH and CDR2 LQKENI come from the germline V gene. CDR3: CASSPGAGEGTEAFF. The CDR3 nucleotides are TGTGCCAGCTCACCTGGGGCAGGGGAGGGCACTGAAGCTTTCTTT.

This chain joins TRBV6-2 or TRBV6-3 and TRBJ2-7, with TRBD2 matching 10 bases. J gave up 6 bases and V 0 bases, and 5 bases lay outside the gene matches. The CDR3 extends over 15 amino acids. CDR1 and CDR2 (germline): MNHEY, SVGEGT. The CDR3 loop reads CASSYSLAGSREQYF. CDR3 in DNA: TGTGCCAGCAGTTACTCACTAGCGGGATCTCGCGAGCAGTACTTC.

The chain carries TRBV2 and TRBJ1-5; 9 bases are shared with TRBD1. Germline loops: CDR1 SNHLY, CDR2 FYNNEI. The V gene end was trimmed by 6 bases and the J gene end by 3 bases; junction bases not matched to a gene: 9. The CDR3 totals 16 residues. CDR3 DNA: TGTGCCAGCAGGACGACAGGGGGGTACGACAATCAGCCCCAGCATTTT. Amino acid sequence: CASRTTGGYDNQPQHF.

The J gene is TRBJ2-2, the V gene TRBV13; D is unclear. V was cut by 5 bases and J by 4 bases, with 5 bases left in between. The CDR3 is 12 residues long. From germline, CDR1 is PRHDT and CDR2 FYEKMQ (reference sequence). CDR3 sequence (DNA): TGTGCCAGCAGCCTCCTCACCGGGGAGCTGTTTTTT. Translating it yields CASSLLTGELFF.

The J gene is TRBJ2-3, the V gene TRBV6-1; 7 nucleotides match TRBD1. Germline-derived CDR1 and CDR2 are MNHNS and SASEGT. The ends lost 3 bases at V and 2 bases at J; junction bases unmatched: 11. CDR3 length: 17 residues. The CDR3 DNA reads as TGTGCCAGCAGTGACCGACCACAGGGGCGGGCCACAGATACGCAGTATTTT. This sequence encodes CASSDRPQGRATDTQYF.

The J gene is TRBJ2-5, the V gene TRBV7-2; the D gene is possibly TRBD1 (7 bases). The V gene's germline CDR1 is SGHTA and CDR2 FQGNSA. The CDR3 is 14 amino acids. The ends were cut back, 1 base at V and 5 bases at J, with 11 bases in the middle. Here the CDR3 reads CASSLEQGRETQYF. CDR3 nucleotides: TGTGCCAGCAGCTTAGAACAGGGGAGGGAGACCCAGTACTTC. The full variable domain, with the rest looked up from reference TRBV7-2 and TRBJ2-5, is GAGVSQSPSNKVTEKGKDVELRCDPISGHTALYWYRQSLGQGLEFLIYFQGNSAPDKSGLPSDRFSAERTGGSVSTLTIQRTQQEDSAVYLCASSLEQGRETQYFGPGTRLLVL.

This clone has only one observation. This chain links TRBV29-1 with TRBJ1-5, with 7 positions matching TRBD1. Germline assignment: CDR1 SQVTM and CDR2 ANQGSEA. The CDR3 is 13 residues long. V gave up 5 bases and J gave up 5 bases; unmatched junction bases: 6. CDR3 sequence: CSVRQGLDQPQHF. As DNA, the CDR3 is TGCAGCGTTCGACAGGGTCTCGATCAGCCCCAGCATTTT.

This clone was counted only a few times. This chain uses TRBV5-4 with TRBJ1-6, with 9 bases lining up with TRBD1. The CDR3 consists of 18 residues. The ends lost 2 bases at V and 1 base at J; junction bases unmatched: 7. From germline, CDR1 is SGHNT and CDR2 YYREEE (reference sequence). The DNA of the CDR3 is TGTGCCAGCAGCTTCCGACAGGGGGATGTTTCCTATAATTCACCCCTCCACTTT. Amino acids: CASSFRQGDVSYNSPLHF.

This clone was detected a few times. The chain couples TRBV4-3 to TRBJ1-4; D ambiguous. The CDR3 length is 16 residues. Germline V lookup: CDR1 LGHNA, CDR2 YSLEER. Trimming removed 0 bases at V and 7 bases at J, with 15 bases between. In DNA, the CDR3 is TGCGCCAGCAGCCAAGATTTCCCGGCGCGAGGTGAAAAACTGTTTTTT. Protein: CASSQDFPARGEKLFF.

The chain carries TRBV21-1 and TRBJ2-7; TRBD1, the D gene given by the table, was not confirmed from the DNA. TRBV21-1 is labeled a pseudogene. The CDR3 sequence is 15 residues long. The CDR3 nucleotides read TGTGCCAGCAGCGAACAAAGGGACAGAACCTACGAGCAGTACTTC. It specifies CASSEQRDRTYEQYF.

J is TRBJ2-7 and V is TRBV6-2 or TRBV6-3, with 9 bases identical to TRBD2. Germline V gives CDR1 MNHEY, CDR2 SVGEGT. With 2 bases clipped from V and 3 bases from J, the junction kept 5 bases outside the gene matches. CDR3 length: 15 residues. The CDR3 region is CASSYASGNHYEQYF. The CDR3, as DNA: TGTGCCAGCAGTTACGCTAGCGGGAACCACTACGAGCAGTACTTC.

The chain employs TRBV6-5 and TRBJ1-1; D is uncertain. CDR1 and CDR2 from the germline V gene are MNHEY and SVGAGI. CDR3 length: 11 residues. V gave up 6 bases and J gave up 4 bases, with 6 bases separating them. The CDR3 DNA follows: TGTGCCAGCAGAAGGAGCACTGAAGCTTTCTTT. It encodes CASRRSTEAFF.

The gene calls are TRBV24-1 and TRBJ2-1; D is undetermined. The CDR3 has 14 residues. The germline V gene has CDR1 KGHDR and CDR2 SFDVKD. V was trimmed by 3 bases and J by 4 bases, leaving 9 bases between them. For the CDR3, the DNA is TGTGCCACCAGTGATCGCCAAACATACAATGAGCAGTTCTTC. Translated: CATSDRQTYNEQFF.

The chain couples TRBV7-5 to TRBJ1-6; the table names TRBD1, a call not compared with the DNA. TRBV7-5 is a pseudogene segment. This CDR3 comprises 16 residues. The CDR3 loop is CARSTAPGFDNSPLHF. Here the CDR3 DNA reads TGTGCCAGAAGTACCGCGCCAGGATTTGATAATTCACCCCTCCACTTT.

This chain links TRBV5-6 with TRBJ2-7; a possible D gene is TRBD1 (6 bases). V was trimmed by 4 bases and J by 6 bases, leaving 17 bases between them. CDR1 SGHDT and CDR2 YYEEEE come from the germline V gene. This CDR3 region has 14 residues. The CDR3 is CASSPSGTPFEQYF. In DNA form, the CDR3 reads TGTGCCAGCAGCCCCTCCGGGACACCCTTCGAGCAGTACTTC.

This clone was recorded once. This chain connects TRBV2 to TRBJ2-1, with D unresolved. The V gene's germline CDR1 is SNHLY and CDR2 FYNNEI. This CDR3 is 12 amino acids long. Trimming shortened V by 3 bases and J by 12 bases, and 12 bases separated the two germline ends. CDR3 nucleotide sequence: TGTGCCAGCAGTGATTGGAGTTTCGGGCAGTTCTTC. It specifies CASSDWSFGQFF.

V gene TRBV5-1 combines with J gene TRBJ2-5, with D maybe TRBD2 (5 bases). Germline V gene sequence: CDR1 SGHRS, CDR2 YFSETQ. This CDR3 has 14 amino acids. The germline V and J ends were trimmed by 1 base and 5 bases, with 12 bases remaining between them. DNA of the CDR3: TGCGCCAGCAGCTTGTCAGCGGTGATGGAGACCCAGTACTTC. It specifies CASSLSAVMETQYF.

The chain has TRBV6-5 and TRBJ2-7; maybe TRBD2 (5 bases). With 0 bases removed from V and 0 bases from J, the gap between germline ends came to 6 bases. The CDR3 contains 14 residues. In germline, CDR1 is MNHEY, CDR2 SVGAGI. Written as DNA, the CDR3 is TGTGCCAGCAGTTACTCCCGGGACTCCTACGAGCAGTACTTC. Translated: CASSYSRDSYEQYF.

The chain links TRBV19 to TRBJ2-1; 12 positions match TRBD2. CDR1 is LNHDA, CDR2 SQIVND, per germline (reference sequence). J was trimmed by 4 bases and V by 9 bases; bases with no gene match: 7. This CDR3 contains 15 residues. CDR3 loop: CASERTSGNYNEQFF. For the CDR3, the DNA is TGTGCCAGCGAGAGGACTAGCGGGAATTACAATGAGCAGTTCTTC. The whole variable domain, filled in from reference TRBV19 and TRBJ2-1, reads DGGITQSPKYLFRKEGQNVTLSCEQNLNHDAMYWYRQDPGQGLRLIYYSQIVNDFQKGDIAEGYSVSREKKESFPLTVTSAQKNPTAFYLCASERTSGNYNEQFFGPGTRLTVL.

CDR3 loop: CASSPGSGEQDTQYF. The CDR3 bases are TGTGCCAGCAGCCCTGGTTCCGGGGAGCAAGATACGCAGTATTTT. The V and J genes are TRBV3-1 (or the pseudogene TRBV3-2) and TRBJ2-3, with D possibly being TRBD2 (5 bases). Germline V gives CDR1 LGHDT, CDR2 YNNKEL (reference sequence). This CDR3 contains 15 residues. The V end was cut by 4 bases, the J end by 5 bases, with 16 bases between.

This clone is a singleton in its sample. The chain employs TRBV11-2 and TRBJ1-2; 10 bases are shared with TRBD1. Trimming at V came to 4 bases and at J to 3 bases, leaving 2 bases not matched to a gene. Germline V gene sequence: CDR1 SGHAT, CDR2 FQNNGV. The CDR3 runs 14 residues. The CDR3 loop reads CASSSDRGDYGYTF. The CDR3 DNA is TGTGCCAGCAGCTCGGACAGGGGGGACTATGGCTACACCTTC.

This clone was found once. This sequence joins TRBV6-5 and TRBJ2-4; D uncertain. The CDR3 spans 14 residues. Deletions cut 4 bases from V and 0 bases from J, with 7 bases between. Germline V gene sequence: CDR1 MNHEY, CDR2 SVGAGI. The CDR3 loop is CASSSVVAKNIQYF. In DNA form, the CDR3 reads TGTGCCAGCAGTTCGGTAGTAGCCAAAAACATTCAGTACTTC.

The gene calls are TRBV5-3 and TRBJ1-1, with 9 bases matching TRBD1. TRBV5-3 is an open reading frame, and its role is uncertain. CDR3 length: 18 amino acids. The ends lost 5 bases at V and 0 bases at J; junction bases unmatched: 14. CDR3 loop: CARRGTGNTYPMNTEAFF. For the CDR3, the DNA is TGTGCCAGAAGGGGGACAGGGAACACCTATCCCATGAACACTGAAGCTTTCTTT.

Only a few counts were recorded for this clone. The chain carries TRBV4-1 and TRBJ2-7; D is uncertain. There are 13 residues in the CDR3. The V gene's germline CDR1 is MGHRA and CDR2 YSYEKL. Trimming cost V 3 bases and J 3 bases, with 9 bases left between them. CDR3 sequence (DNA): TGCGCCAGCAGCCATACAAGTTACTACGAGCAGTACTTC. Its protein is CASSHTSYYEQYF.

The chain employs TRBV29-1 and TRBJ1-2, with 9 bases matching TRBD1. Trimming took 2 bases from V and 7 from J; bases not matched to a gene: 5. The CDR3 is 13 residues long. Germline CDR1 reads SQVTM; CDR2 reads ANQGSEA. The chain's CDR3 is CSVERGQGGGYTF. The CDR3 DNA follows: TGCAGCGTTGAAAGGGGACAGGGAGGTGGCTACACCTTC.

The chain recombines TRBV20-1 with TRBJ2-4; 7 bases agree with TRBD2. CDR1 DFQATT and CDR2 SNEGSKA come from the germline V gene (reference sequence). Trimming at V came to 3 bases and at J to 2 bases, leaving 7 bases not matched to a gene. This CDR3 has 15 residues. Here the CDR3 DNA reads TGCAGTGCTAGTGCCCAGCGGGGATCCAAAAACATTCAGTACTTC. It translates to CSASAQRGSKNIQYF.

This clone turned up a few times. The gene calls are TRBV7-8 and TRBJ2-1; a weak D match, TRBD2 (7 bases). In germline, CDR1 is SGHVS, CDR2 FQNEAQ. The CDR3 spans 16 residues. The V and J ends lost 6 bases and 0 bases respectively, with 15 bases between them. This chain's CDR3 is CASRRPGGRSYNEQFF. Here the CDR3 DNA reads TGTGCCAGCAGACGTCCGGGGGGCCGCTCCTACAATGAGCAGTTCTTC. Variable domain in full (rest from reference TRBV7-8 and TRBJ2-1): GAGVSQSPRYKVAKRGQDVALRCDPISGHVSLFWYQQALGQGPEFLTYFQNEAQLDKSGLPSDRFFAERPEGSVSTLKIQRTQQEDSAVYLCASRRPGGRSYNEQFFGPGTRLTVL.

J is TRBJ2-5 and V is TRBV5-1; TRBD2 matches at 9 bases. The V and J ends lost 1 base and 4 bases, in that order; junction bases with no gene match: 5. CDR3 length equals 15 residues. Germline V gives CDR1 SGHRS, CDR2 YFSETQ. In DNA, the CDR3 is TGCGCCAGCAGCTTGCGTGCGGGAGGGCCAGAGACCCAGTACTTC. It translates to CASSLRAGGPETQYF.